This T cell receptor (beta chain) was documented in a study of T cell repertoires in aging, cancer and after chemotherapy. Study details: Healthy donor repertoires were recorded over several months to years and showed clear clonal overlap. The whole study produced a dataset of around 9 million TCR reads. General study findings and limits: Compared with age-matched healthy donors, untreated hematological or solid cancer patients showed higher blood TCR clonality.

Germline-derived CDR1 and CDR2 are DFQATT and SNEGSKA (reference sequence). This CDR3 is built from 15 residues. V dropped 4 bases and J dropped 5; count of bases not matched to a gene: 10. Multiplex touch-down PCR with TRB-A/B primers amplified rearranged V-D-J TRB sequences. TCRdb re-analysed the multiplex PCR reads in MiXCR, keeping a single row per CDR3 protein. The data contain some 11,000 distinct CDR3 sequences, 42% of them singletons. Peripheral blood genomic DNA, not sorted cells or RNA, was the template. A note on this clonotype: Its target is not known.

This receptor was identified in a human donor in good health. The chain links TRBV20-1 to TRBJ2-5; 10 bases line up with TRBD1. The sample consisted of blood. The CDR3 DNA reads as TGCAGTGCTACCGACCCGACAGGGGGCGAGGAGACCCAGTACTTC. Encoded protein: CSATDPTGGEETQYF.